This T cell receptor (beta chain) was observed in a study of regulatory T cells in long-lasting Graves disease. As concerns this clonotype: Possible read error: a much larger clone is one base away.

The time point denotes: newly diagnosed GD, antithyroid drugs for less than 3 months. PBMC RNA was the source of the TCR library. In building TCR beta libraries, iRepertoire HTBI primers were used together with Arm-PCR of CDR3 regions. Each CDR3 protein is one row after TCRdb ran MiXCR on the multiplex PCR reads. The sample consists of a few hundred thousand distinct CDR3 sequences, around 11% of them appearing once. V dropped 7 bases and J dropped 10 bases, with 11 bases sitting between them. CDR3 length: 11 residues. Separately, the same data were catalogued under a study of T cells in Graves' hyperthyroidism and ophthalmopathy.

This material consisted of peripheral blood mononuclear cells (PBMCs), taken at new diagnosis, from a patient treated with antithyroid drugs. The TCR originated in a woman younger than 35 with Graves disease. The rearrangement uses TRBV12-3 or TRBV12-4 and TRBJ2-1, with D unclear. The CDR3 reads CASTEPEEQFF. DNA for the CDR3: TGTGCCAGCACCGAACCTGAGGAGCAGTTCTTC.